This T cell receptor beta chain is drawn from a study of T cell responses to AZD1222 COVID-19 vaccine (dated by TCRdb to about 2021). About the investigation overall: A total of just over 230 trial participants underwent TCR sequencing, of whom some 200 had received two doses of AZD1222 and 26 had received two doses of the MenACWY control vaccine. Enrollment into the trials was organized by age into subgroups of 18-55, 56-69 and 70-plus years, and those subgroups contained roughly 150, 30 and 60 TCR-sequenced participants, respectively. Points the paper makes about the study in general: CD4 TCRs associated with the vaccine covered the entire spike protein, and the dominant responses were in regions 160-218 and 743-854. Spike-specific TCR breadth and depth rose significantly after two AZD1222 doses compared with day 0 and with MenACWY recipients. Most participants were white British and females outnumbered males, and the authors suggested that clonal diversity may have been underestimated. Conclusions about previously exposed vaccinees are limited because only five to seven AZD1222 recipients were SARS-CoV-2 seropositive at baseline. In the small 56-69-year group, the increase in depth fell short of significance, most likely because of low power. Because no day 14 peak-response samples were available, repertoires were characterized only after the peak T cell response. Reportedly, almost half of the unique spike-specific TCRs recognized epitopes lying outside the regions that are mutated in the B.1.351 and B.1.1.7 variants.

The time point label corresponds to: about 28 days (+/-7) after the second vaccine dose. Because spike-specific TCR depth and breadth did not differ between the two schedules, AZD1222 recipients who got a second dose at roughly 4 weeks were pooled with those who got a second dose at roughly 12 weeks. Samples from vaccinated people were obtained from the UK trials COV001 and COV002, which included a single-blind randomized controlled phase 2/3 trial of AZD1222 (ChAdOx1 nCoV-19) in healthy adults. For TCRbeta chain sequencing, PBMC samples were collected from trial participants at day 0 and at day 28 after the second dose. Measured from the cysteine to the phenylalanine, the CDR3 is 15 residues long. The only DNA kept is the CDR3, 45 bases in frame from the first base. Relative to germline, V is missing 4 bases and J is missing 6 bases, with 8 bases of the junction outside any gene match. The germline V gene (reference sequence) supplies CDR1 SGHKS and CDR2 YYEKEE.

The CDR3 regions of human TCRbeta chains were analyzed by immunosequencing. Under the source paper's analysis protocol: Repertoire TCRs were matched against a reference library of SARS-CoV-2-specific TCRs generated with the MIRA antigen-specificity platform. Breadth was defined as the fraction of unique TCRs that were SARS-CoV-2-associated, and depth was defined as the fraction of total T cells that were SARS-CoV-2-associated. Using the MIRA data, each spike-specific TCR was mapped to the spike region that the TCR reacts to and placed in a CD4 or CD8 class. Log10-transformed breadth and depth values were compared by one-way ANOVA with Sidak's multiple comparisons tests. This is the immuneACCESS table as TCRdb keeps it, with only in-frame sequences that have V and J called. A part of the clones is gone; compared with another copy, unresolved V genes explain less than half, and the rest is unexplained. The D gene and trimming were derived from the DNA, and the V and J assignments and clone size from that table. Here the sample has some 120,000 clones; roughly 88% occur a single time. The top ten constitute roughly a quarter of the sample.

For this clone: The target of this receptor is not known. Within one base of it there is no much larger clone, and no base qualities were kept.

This material consisted of peripheral blood, taken 28 days after the second AZD1222 dose. The receptor was isolated from an adult who received the AZD1222 COVID-19 vaccine. The chain links TRBV5-5 with TRBJ2-2; the central 8 bases match TRBD2. The CDR3 corresponds to CASSLISGASGELFF. Here is the DNA: TGTGCCAGCAGCCTCATTAGCGGGGCGTCCGGGGAGCTGTTTTTT.